This T cell receptor beta chain appears in the sequencing data of a study of cytomegalovirus exposure and HLA in healthy donors. CDR3 length: 11 amino acids. Trimming took 3 bases from V and 6 from J, leaving 8 bases between them. The germline V gene encodes CDR1 DFQATT and CDR2 SNEGSKA (reference sequence). A multiplex PCR was run with 60 Vbeta primers and 13 Jbeta primers. Method: immunoSEQ multiplex PCR; TCRdb's copy keeps in-frame clones and lacks some. Of 150,000 to 200,000 clones listed, approximately 85% are singletons. V gene TRBV20-1 combines with J gene TRBJ1-1, with D maybe TRBD1 (5 bases). Source material: PBMCs. The receptor's source is a woman in her 50s in good health and CMV-seronegative. The CDR3 nucleotides are TGCAGTGCTAGGAGGACATCTGAAGCTTTCTTT. Translating gives CSARRTSEAFF.